The rows below give T cell receptor beta chains drawn from one sample of a study of PD-1 blockade in classical Hodgkin lymphoma. The table came from immunoSEQ multiplex PCR; TCRdb's copy has only in-frame clones and leaves some out. The table includes around 70,000 clones, 65% to 75% detected once. This specimen consisted of peripheral blood mononuclear cells (PBMCs), obtained before the second cycle of nivolumab. All receptors derive from a human donor with classical Hodgkin lymphoma. The CDR3 runs from the conserved cysteine through the conserved F or W. A D gene is named only where the DNA matches it firmly. Size tells how often a clone was seen (once, few, many) or the class of an expanded clone, and some rows leave it out.

clone_size j_call v_call d_call cdr3_nt cdr3_aa
few TRBJ1-1 TRBV5-6 NA TGTGCCAGCAGCTTTCGGCCTAGGCGACGTTTGAACACTGAAGCTTTCTTT CASSFRPRRRLNTEAFF
NA TRBJ1-4 TRBV29-1 TRBD1 TGCAGCGGATCCGGGACAGGGGACGAAAAACTGTTTTTT CSGSGTGDEKLFF
NA TRBJ1-1 TRBV5-1 NA TGCGCCAGCAGCTTGGTGGTGTTGGACACTGAAGCTTTCTTT CASSLVVLDTEAFF
few TRBJ2-7 TRBV18 TRBD1 TGTGCCAGCTCGGTTGGGACAGGATCCTTCTACGAGCAGTACTTC CASSVGTGSFYEQYF
NA TRBJ1-5 TRBV15 TRBD1 TGTGCCACCAGCAGTGACAGGGGGCTTCAGCCCCAGCATTTT CATSSDRGLQPQHF
once TRBJ2-7 TRBV2 NA TGTGCCAGCAGTGTCCTAGCGTACTCCTACGAGCAGTACTTC CASSVLAYSYEQYF
once TRBJ2-1 TRBV7-9 NA TGTGCCAGCAGCCCCGGGACGGACAATGAGCAGTTCTTC CASSPGTDNEQFF
NA TRBJ1-6 TRBV19 TRBD1 TGTGCCAGTAGTTCGACAGGGATTGAACCTAATTCACCCCTCCACTTT CASSSTGIEPNSPLHF
NA TRBJ1-1 TRBV10-2 NA TGCGCCAGCAAAACCCTACAGGGCATGAACACTGAAGCTTTCTTT CASKTLQGMNTEAFF
NA TRBJ1-2 TRBV2 NA TGTGCCAGCAGACAGACCTATGGCTACACCTTC CASRQTYGYTF
NA TRBJ1-6 TRBV5-1 NA TGCGCCAGCAGTTATACCAGGGAGAATTCACCCCTCCACTTT CASSYTRENSPLHF
NA TRBJ2-7 TRBV9 NA TGTGCCAGCAGCTTAAGACAGAGCCCCTACGAGCAGTACTTC CASSLRQSPYEQYF
NA TRBJ2-5 TRBV5-1 NA TGCGCCAGCAGCTTGGCCCCCGGGGGCCAAGAGACCCAGTACTTC CASSLAPGGQETQYF
NA TRBJ1-2 TRBV27 NA TGTGCCAGCACCACCTTAGGGGCTAACTATGGCTACACCTTC CASTTLGANYGYTF
NA TRBJ2-1 TRBV10-3 TRBD2 TGTGCCATCAGTGAGTGGAAGACTAGCGGGAGGGAAGAGCAGTTCTTC CAISEWKTSGREEQFF
medium-sized TRBJ1-1 TRBV19 NA TGTGCCAGTAGGTATGGGACGACTGAAGCTTTCTTT CASRYGTTEAFF
NA TRBJ1-1 TRBV6-5 TRBD1 TGTGCCAGCAGTCTCACAGGGGGAACTGAAGCTTTCTTT CASSLTGGTEAFF
NA TRBJ1-5 TRBV29-1 TRBD1 TGCAGCGTTACAACAGGGGCACTTCAGCCCCAGCATTTT CSVTTGALQPQHF
once TRBJ1-2 TRBV7-6 NA TGTGCCAGCAGCCTAGAACCCGTTTTACGTCCGAACTATGGCTACACCTTC CASSLEPVLRPNYGYTF
NA TRBJ2-5 TRBV5-1 NA TGCGCCAGCAAAACCGGGACCCTCGAGCAAGAGACCCAGTACTTC CASKTGTLEQETQYF
NA TRBJ2-5 TRBV9 TRBD1 TGTGCCAGCAGCGTAGGGGGGACAGGGGTAGAGACCCAGTACTTC CASSVGGTGVETQYF
few TRBJ1-5 TRBV5-6 NA TGTGCCAGCAGCTTGGCGACAGGGCCCCAGCATTTT CASSLATGPQHF
NA TRBJ1-6 TRBV2 NA TGTGCCAGCACCGCATTGACAGGAAGCTTCTATAATTCACCCCTCCACTTT CASTALTGSFYNSPLHF
NA TRBJ2-1 TRBV27 TRBD2 TGTGCCGCGGGGGGGGCACTCGAGGAGCAGTTCTTC CAAGGALEEQFF
few TRBJ1-5 TRBV6-1 NA TGTGCCAGCAGTGAACCGGACGGCTTCAGCAATCAGCCCCAGCATTTT CASSEPDGFSNQPQHF